The text below deals with one T cell receptor (beta chain). There are many counts of this clonotype. Its antigen target is currently unknown. One base away there is no much larger clone; base qualities are not given. The library came from PCR. The sequencer was an Illumina HiSeq 2500. Molecular barcoding was employed in the preparation of TCR libraries, with unique molecular identifiers being used to normalize TCRbeta repertoire quantification. Starting from the raw public reads, TCRdb applied fastp trimming at Q25, assembled clones with MiXCR and retained in-frame beta chains. All rows with the same CDR3 protein become a single entry with the most common DNA and genes. The table for this sample lists hundreds of thousands of distinct CDR3 sequences; around 10% of them were counted only once. Together, the top ten hold less than 8% of the sample. The treatment or condition label corresponds to: allogeneic hematopoietic cell transplantation with graft depleted of TCRalphabeta T cells and CD19 B cells. The children who served as transplant recipients had been given grafts of TCRalphabeta/CD19-depleted allogeneic hematopoietic cells.

This sample stems from a study of T-cell reconstitution after alpha-beta-depleted transplantation in children listed by TCRdb under 2016. For the study in its entirety: Using TCR repertoire profiling, the study quantitatively followed how T-cell immune reconstitution unfolded in children after TCRalphabeta/CD19-depleted allogeneic hematopoietic cell transplantation.

Broad study findings and their caveats: The apparently early alphabetaT-cell count recovery about two months after transplant was reportedly dependent on only several hundred rapidly expanded clones derived from non-depleted graft cells. Over the following months the frequencies of hyperexpanded clones went down, and after one year T-cell counts and TCRbeta diversity were mostly credited to newly produced T cells. The high TCRbeta diversity at day 60 in some patients was ascribed to recipient T cells and intrathymic progenitors that had survived conditioning.

The CDR3 goes from the cysteine to the phenylalanine over 15 residues. The entry retains the CDR3 DNA only, 45 bases that are in frame from base 1. Clipping removes 7 bases from V and 0 bases from J, with 8 as the unmatched junction base count. As encoded in the germline V gene, CDR1 is MDHEN while CDR2 is SYDVKM. The chain couples TRBV28 to TRBJ2-5, with 7 bases aligning to TRBD2. This clonotype originated in a boy under two years old with acute myeloid leukemia, due to receive a stem cell transplant. This sample comprised PBMCs, obtained before TCRalphabeta/CD19-depleted stem cell transplant. The CDR3 protein sequence reads: CASMREGGNQETQYF. The sequence in DNA is TGTGCCAGCATGAGGGAGGGAGGGAACCAAGAGACCCAGTACTTC.